This TCR beta chain was found in a study of CD4 T cells in relation to SARS-CoV-2 and coronaviruses. The method was immunoSEQ multiplex PCR; TCRdb's version includes in-frame clones alone and lacks a portion of them. The table lists 24,000 or so clones, about four fifths of them singletons. Unexposed donor CD4+ T cells date from about 2010-2018, before the COVID-19 pandemic. CD4+ T cells were isolated from the cells after 10 days of culture. Half the medium was replaced with IL-2 medium on days 3 and 7. Germline CDR1 reads MGHDK; CDR2 reads SYGVNS. The CDR3 sequence is 15 residues long. Trimming shortened V by 2 bases and J by 1 base, and 12 bases separated the two germline ends. Comment on this clone: The antigen is undetermined.

This chain uses TRBV25-1 with TRBJ2-7; D is undetermined. The specimen was CD4+ T cells from PBMCs, cultured in vitro. The TCR comes from a human donor in good health. CDR3 bases: TGTGCCAGCAGTGAAGGCGGTTACTCATCCTACGAGCAGTACTTC. It is translated as CASSEGGYSSYEQYF.